Reported below is one T cell receptor (beta chain). These data are taken from a study of blood T cell repertoires in COVID-19. Study context: The analysed material was cDNA or gDNA that came from T cells, B-cell-depleted T cells, or PBMCs.

The protocol was immunoSEQ multiplex PCR, while the TCRdb copy is restricted to in-frame clones and leaves out a portion. The sample consists of over 45,000 clones, about nine tenths of them appearing once. The CDR3 totals 13 residues. In germline, CDR1 is MNHNS, CDR2 SASEGT. The V and J ends lost 2 bases and 5 bases respectively, with 9 bases between them. This clonotype was obtained from a man between 65 and 85 years old with acute or convalescent COVID-19. Sequencing used peripheral blood. The rearrangement joins TRBV6-1 to TRBJ1-1, with D uncertain. The CDR3 nucleotides are TGTGCCAGCAGTGAATACTCGGGGACTGAAGCTTTCTTT. Translating gives CASSEYSGTEAFF.